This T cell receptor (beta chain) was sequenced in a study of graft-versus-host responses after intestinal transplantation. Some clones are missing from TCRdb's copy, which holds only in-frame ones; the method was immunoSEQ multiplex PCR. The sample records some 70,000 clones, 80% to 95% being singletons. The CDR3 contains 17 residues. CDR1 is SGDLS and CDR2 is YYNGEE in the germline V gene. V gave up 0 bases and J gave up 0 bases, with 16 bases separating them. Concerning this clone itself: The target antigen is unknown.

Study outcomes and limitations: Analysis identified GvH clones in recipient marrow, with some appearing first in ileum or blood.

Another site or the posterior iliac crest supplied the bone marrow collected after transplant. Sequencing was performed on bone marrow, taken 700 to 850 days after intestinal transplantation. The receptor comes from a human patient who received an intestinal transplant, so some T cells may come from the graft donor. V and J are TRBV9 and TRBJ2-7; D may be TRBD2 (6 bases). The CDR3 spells CASSVDSGAGSSYEQYF. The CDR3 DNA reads TGTGCCAGCAGCGTAGATTCGGGTGCGGGGAGCTCCTACGAGCAGTACTTC. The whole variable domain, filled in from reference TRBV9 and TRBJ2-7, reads DSGVTQTPKHLITATGQRVTLRCSPRSGDLSVYWYQQSLDQGLQFLIQYYNGEERAKGNILERFSAQQFPDLHSELNLSSLELGDSALYFCASSVDSGAGSSYEQYFGPGTRLTVT.